The following is a TCR beta chain sequence with its context. Source study methods: Using reference gene primer amplification, nucleated cell counts were estimated. Only in-frame clones appear in the TCRdb table, and some are missing; sequencing was by immunoSEQ multiplex PCR. V and J calls and clone size are as listed in that table; D and trimming were resolved from the DNA. The sample has roughly 150,000 clones, about 84% seen once; the top ten hold more than 4%. This CDR3 contains 14 residues. With 5 bases removed from V and 6 bases from J, the gap between germline ends came to 11 bases. Germline assignment: CDR1 LGHNA and CDR2 YSLEER. These data belong to a study of blood T cell repertoires in COVID-19. Across the study: Acute and convalescent COVID-19 specimens originated in the United States, Italy and Spain. Sources were T cells, B-cell-depleted T cells, or PBMCs; the material itself was cDNA or gDNA.

The V gene is TRBV4-3, the J gene TRBJ1-6; possible D gene TRBD1, 6 bases. The sequencing input was peripheral blood. This TCR derives from a woman between 50 and 59 years old with acute or convalescent COVID-19. The CDR3 here is CASSLTGPNSPLHF. The CDR3 bases are TGCGCCAGCAGCTTGACAGGTCCTAATTCACCCCTCCACTTT.